This T cell receptor beta chain was observed in a study of B cell selection in AIRE deficiency. The regulatory T cell sort gate was CD4+CD25hiCD127low/negative. The repertoire was sequenced with immunoSEQ multiplex PCR; TCRdb's copy has only in-frame clones and lacks some. The sample consists of about 18,000 clones, 90% to 95% of them appearing once. The sample consisted of CD4+CD25+ Tregs sorted from PBMCs. This receptor was taken from a human donor in good health.

Here the CDR3 DNA reads TGTGCCATCAGTGAGGGTTTGGGAACTAATGAAAAACTGTTTTTT. Translated: CAISEGLGTNEKLFF. The chain joins TRBV10-3 to TRBJ1-4, with D unclear. V shed 2 bases and J shed 1 base, with 8 bases lying between them. This CDR3 comprises 15 residues. Germline CDR1 is ENHRY and CDR2 is SYGVKD.